This T cell receptor beta chain was sequenced in a study of OX40 agonist ivuxolimab in advanced cancers. For context, the study as a whole: Ivuxolimab was a fully human IgG2 agonistic monoclonal antibody targeting the costimulatory receptor OX40 (CD134). Intravenous ivuxolimab was administered to patients every 2 weeks at six dose levels: 0.01, 0.1, 0.3, 1.5, 3 and 10 mg/kg. Of the approximately 54 patients in dose escalation, about 20 had hepatocellular carcinoma, some 15 had melanoma, 9 had renal cell carcinoma and 9 had head and neck cancer. In the dose-escalation cohort, 82.7% of patients were male, and the mean age was about 55 years, with a range of about 23 to 85. Prior anti-PD-1, anti-PD-L1 or anti-CTLA-4 therapy was permitted, and checkpoint inhibitors had been received by about 44% of dose-escalation patients. Partial responses occurred in three dose-escalation patients, of whom one had hepatocellular carcinoma and two had cutaneous melanoma. The point of sequencing TCRbeta in the periphery was to test whether ivuxolimab changed TCR sequence diversity and drove clonal T-cell expansion. The paper describes the monotherapy dose-escalation part (N of about 57 patients) of the phase I trial of ivuxolimab. On the study overall, not on this receptor specifically: Low levels of normalized T-cell clonal expansion were also seen in some nonresponding patients. In the 0.1-3.0 mg/kg groups, partial responders had among the lowest normalized peripheral clonal expansion, particularly in CD8+ T cells. At doses of 0.1 to 3.0 mg/kg, clonal expansion of both CD4+ and CD8+ T cells in blood was seen between baseline and week 6. Which antigens the clonally expanded peripheral T cells were specific for was not determined. After ivuxolimab, more expanded clones were found on average in CD8+ T cells than in CD4+ T cells.

To sequence the TCRbeta CDR3 region, genomic DNA was isolated from the sorted cells. TCRbeta CDR3 regions were sequenced using the immunoSEQ Assay. TCRdb took this table from immuneACCESS and kept in-frame rearrangements with V and J called. Such tables lack part of the clones; where checked against another copy, unresolved V genes explain under half of the gap, and the rest is unexplained. The sample yields approximately 64,000 clones; 80% to 90% were counted once. The top ten clonotypes cover approximately 2.5% of the sample. According to the germline V gene, CDR1 reads SQVTM and CDR2 reads ANQGSEA. V drops 4 bases and J drops 6 bases, leaving 16 bases in between. Measured from the cysteine to the phenylalanine, the CDR3 is 13 residues long. Only the CDR3 part of the read is kept: 39 bases, read in frame from the first base. The trial excluded patients who had a history of autoimmune disease or who were on systemic immunosuppression. Peripheral blood for TCR sequencing was collected from all dose cohorts at baseline, on cycle 4 day 1, and on cycle 7 day 1. The samples were taken from a phase I, first-in-human, multicenter, open-label dose-escalation trial of ivuxolimab. The trial enrolled adults with locally advanced or metastatic head and neck squamous cell, hepatocellular, melanoma or renal cell carcinoma. CD4+ and CD8+ T cells were sorted separately from peripheral blood before TCR sequencing.

In the case of this clone: No cognate antigen has been identified for it. There are no base qualities to consult, and no much larger clone falls within one base.

In this chain, TRBV29-1 is recombined with TRBJ2-7; the best D guess is TRBD1, with 5 bases matching. Sequenced material: CD4+ or CD8+ T cells sorted from blood, taken in a trial of the OX40 agonist ivuxolimab. The TCR comes from an adult with an advanced solid tumor such as melanoma, head and neck, liver or kidney cancer. This receptor has the CDR3 CSVGQGFLLEQYF. The sequenced DNA: TGCAGCGTTGGCCAGGGCTTCCTACTCGAGCAGTACTTC.